The 32 T cell receptor beta chains below were found in one sample sequenced in a study of blood T cell repertoires in COVID-19 (dated by TCRdb to 2018 to 2020). Library generation was performed with the immunoSEQ multiplex PCR assay. TCRdb's version of the immuneACCESS table is confined to in-frame rearrangements and falls short of the full clone set. An unresolved V gene accounts for under half of the shortfall where checked; the remainder is of unknown origin. Counted in this sample were roughly 68,000 clones; 90% of them appeared once. The top ten clonotypes cover roughly 6.2% of the sample. The sample comprised peripheral blood. These receptors were taken from a woman of 80 years or more with active COVID-19.

This clone was detected only once. The V call is TRBV6-5, the J call TRBJ2-2; D remains ambiguous. The CDR3 sequence is 12 residues long. Trimming removed 11 bases at V and 3 bases at J, with 10 bases between. Germline CDR1 reads MNHEY; CDR2 reads SVGAGI. CDR3 nucleotides: TGTGCCTTCAGGCGCGACACCGGGGAGCTGTTTTTT. Translated: CAFRRDTGELFF.

The chain is built from TRBV24-1 and TRBJ2-3; 11 nucleotides match TRBD1. Germline-derived CDR1 and CDR2 are KGHDR and SFDVKD. V was clipped by 0 bases and J by 4 bases; unmatched bases: 8. The CDR3 extends over 18 amino acids. The CDR3 DNA sequence: TGTGCCACCAGTGATTTGCCGAGGACAGGGGGCGAGGCAGATACGCAGTATTTT. Protein: CATSDLPRTGGEADTQYF.

The rearrangement links TRBV4-1 to TRBJ2-3, with a weak D call TRBD2 (6 bases). From germline, CDR1 is MGHRA and CDR2 YSYEKL. Trimming took 0 bases from V and 4 from J, leaving 14 bases between them. The CDR3 has 16 residues. The CDR3 region has the DNA TGCGCCAGCAGCCAAGATACGGGAGCTTGGGCAGATACGCAGTATTTT. Translated: CASSQDTGAWADTQYF.

V and J are TRBV10-3 and TRBJ2-1; 14 bases fit TRBD2. There are 12 residues in the CDR3. Trimming took 8 bases from V and 10 from J; bases not matched to a gene: 1. Germline CDR1 is ENHRY and CDR2 is SYGVKD. The CDR3 reads CAIGLAGGEQFF. The CDR3 DNA reads as TGTGCCATCGGACTAGCGGGAGGAGAGCAGTTCTTC.

This chain joins TRBV28 and TRBJ1-1; D gene ambiguous. Trimming stripped 3 bases from V and 1 base from J, with 9 bases between. Germline-derived CDR1 and CDR2 are MDHEN and SYDVKM. The CDR3 sequence is 14 residues long. DNA of the CDR3: TGTGCCAGCAGTTTGGTGGCCCCGAACACTGAAGCTTTCTTT. It yields the protein CASSLVAPNTEAFF.

The rearrangement uses TRBV4-2 and TRBJ2-1, with D possibly TRBD1 on 5 matching bases. Looked up from germline, CDR1 is LGHNA and CDR2 is YNFKEQ. There are 16 residues in the CDR3. The ends were cut back, 0 bases at V and 8 bases at J, with 17 bases in the middle. The CDR3 bases are TGTGCCAGCAGCCAAGATCGGTCAGGGAAGGGCCATGAGCAGTTCTTC. Protein: CASSQDRSGKGHEQFF.

The J gene is TRBJ1-1, the V gene TRBV21-1. TRBV21-1 is marked as a pseudogene. The CDR3 is 9 residues long. This chain's CDR3 is CASSKRAFF. The CDR3 bases are TGTGCCAGCAGCAAGAGGGCTTTCTTT.

The chain is built from TRBV7-9 and TRBJ1-3, with TRBD1 matching 7 bases. The ends lost 5 bases at V and 1 base at J; junction bases unmatched: 5. The CDR3 runs 15 residues. Germline values: CDR1 SEHNR, CDR2 FQNEAQ (reference sequence). This chain's CDR3 is CASSLTGTSGNTIYF. Here the CDR3 DNA reads TGTGCCAGCAGCCTGACAGGGACTTCTGGAAACACCATATATTTT.

This chain links TRBV6-6 with TRBJ2-7; 7 positions match TRBD2. CDR1 and CDR2 (germline): MNHNY, SVGAGI (reference sequence). V lost 3 bases, J lost 7 bases, and 12 bases stayed unmatched. The CDR3 runs 15 residues. CDR3 DNA sequence: TGTGCCAGCAGTTATGGACTGGGAGGGTCGGGTGAGCAGTACTTC. Amino acid sequence: CASSYGLGGSGEQYF.

The rearrangement joins TRBV5-5 to TRBJ2-7; 8 bases line up with TRBD1. From germline, CDR1 is SGHKS and CDR2 YYEKEE (reference sequence). Unmatched junction bases numbered 7, after V lost 2 bases and J lost 3 bases. The CDR3 has 15 residues. The CDR3 coding sequence is TGTGCCAGCAGCTTCTCGGACAGGGTCGACTACGAGCAGTACTTC. As protein: CASSFSDRVDYEQYF.

The chain couples TRBV6-6 to TRBJ1-5, with 9 bases fitting TRBD1. CDR1 and CDR2 (germline): MNHNY, SVGAGI (reference sequence). J was trimmed by 6 bases and V by 6 bases; bases with no gene match: 6. CDR3 length: 14 amino acids. The DNA of the CDR3 is TGTGCCAGCAGCCCACAGGGGGCGCGTCAGCCCCAGCATTTT. Translation gives CASSPQGARQPQHF.

The chain uses TRBV3-1 (or the pseudogene TRBV3-2) and TRBJ2-1, with 11 bases that match TRBD2. This CDR3 region has 14 residues. After removal of 4 bases from V and 6 bases from J, the junction contained 2 bases not matched to a gene. Germline V gene data show CDR1 as LGHDT and CDR2 as YNNKEL (reference sequence). The CDR3 DNA reads as TGTGCCAGCAGCCTAGGACTAGCGGGCAATGAGCAGTTCTTC. This sequence encodes CASSLGLAGNEQFF.

This clone came up once. J is TRBJ2-2 and V is TRBV18; a possible D gene is TRBD2 (5 bases). This CDR3 has 15 residues. From germline, CDR1 is KGHSH and CDR2 LQKENI. Trimming removed 10 bases at V and 7 bases at J, with 22 bases between. CDR3 sequence (DNA): TGTGCCACCCGGGTCCTGGGAGACGGTAACGGGGAGCTGTTTTTT. The encoded protein is CATRVLGDGNGELFF.

This rearrangement joins TRBV7-8 to TRBJ2-1; 8 bases agree with TRBD2. CDR1 is SGHVS, CDR2 FQNEAQ, per germline. The CDR3 length is 17 residues. The V and J ends lost 3 bases and 10 bases, in that order; junction bases with no gene match: 17. The CDR3 protein is CASSFPERESIRDEQFF. The CDR3 DNA follows: TGTGCCAGCAGCTTCCCAGAGCGGGAGAGTATCCGGGACGAGCAGTTCTTC.

J is TRBJ2-5 and V is TRBV3-1 (or the pseudogene TRBV3-2), with a weak D call TRBD2 (6 bases). The V end lost 4 bases, the J end lost 5 bases, and 23 bases lay between the germline ends. CDR3 length equals 17 residues. Germline V CDR1 and CDR2: LGHDT, YNNKEL (reference sequence). The CDR3 sequence: CASSRGSGTRNQETQYF. The CDR3, as DNA: TGTGCCAGCAGCCGGGGGTCCGGGACTCGTAATCAGGAGACCCAGTACTTC.

This clone was observed once. V is TRBV18 and J is TRBJ2-2, with D tentatively TRBD2 (6 bases). The CDR3 extends over 15 amino acids. Germline V lookup: CDR1 KGHSH, CDR2 LQKENI. V lost 3 bases and J lost 0, with 8 bases in between. The CDR3 spells CASSPLATNTGELFF. The CDR3 DNA is TGTGCCAGCTCACCCCTAGCGACGAACACCGGGGAGCTGTTTTTT.

The chain couples TRBV6-6 to TRBJ1-6; D is unresolved. Trimming stripped 0 bases from V and 4 bases from J, with 4 bases between. The CDR3 is 14 amino acids. Germline loops: CDR1 MNHNY, CDR2 SVGAGI (reference sequence). The CDR3 region has the DNA TGTGCCAGCAGTTACTCACAGTATAATTCACCCCTCCACTTT. It translates to CASSYSQYNSPLHF.

The table lists this clone with a count of one. This chain links TRBV19 with TRBJ2-7; D is perhaps TRBD2 (5 bases). Looked up from germline, CDR1 is LNHDA and CDR2 is SQIVND (reference sequence). The CDR3 loop spans 14 amino acids. The V gene lost 1 base and the J gene lost 1 base, with 8 bases spanning the gap. The CDR3 spells CASSIGTGSYEQYF. Here the CDR3 DNA reads TGTGCCAGTAGTATAGGGACTGGATCCTACGAGCAGTACTTC.

CDR3 in DNA: TGTGCCAGTAGTATAGCCATACAGTCGTCTCTCTTGCATCAGCCCCAGCATTTT. It codes for CASSIAIQSSLLHQPQHF. The chain is built from TRBV19 and TRBJ1-5; D unclear. Deletions cut 1 base from V and 5 bases from J, with 21 bases between. CDR3 length equals 18 residues. Germline V gene data show CDR1 as LNHDA and CDR2 as SQIVND (reference sequence).

This sequence joins TRBV2 and TRBJ2-2; 7 positions match TRBD1. The ends lost 6 bases at V and 6 bases at J; junction bases unmatched: 7. Germline V gene sequence: CDR1 SNHLY, CDR2 FYNNEI. This CDR3 has 14 residues. CDR3 coding DNA: TGTGCCAGCAGACTGACAGGGTCCCCCGGGGAGCTGTTTTTT. It encodes CASRLTGSPGELFF.

This clone was recorded only once. The gene calls are TRBV28 and TRBJ2-6; TRBD2 is a possible D gene (5 bases). Germline V gives CDR1 MDHEN, CDR2 SYDVKM. Trimming stripped 0 bases from V and 4 bases from J, with 13 bases between. CDR3 length: 17 residues. CDR3 sequence reads: CASSLWSGEPGANVLTF. CDR3 nucleotides: TGTGCCAGCAGTTTATGGTCCGGGGAGCCCGGGGCCAACGTCCTGACTTTC.

V usage is TRBV2 and J usage is TRBJ2-7, with TRBD1 as a possible D gene (6 bases). Per germline, CDR1 SNHLY and CDR2 FYNNEI. Trimming left V 1 base short and J 4 bases short, with 11 bases between. This CDR3 has 14 residues. CDR3: CASSEDQGGYEQYF. The CDR3 nucleotides are TGTGCCAGCAGTGAAGACCAAGGGGGATACGAGCAGTACTTC.

This chain joins TRBV27 and TRBJ2-1, with a weak D call TRBD2 (6 bases). Trimming stripped 4 bases from V and 5 bases from J, with 18 bases between. This CDR3 region has 16 residues. Germline assignment: CDR1 MNHEY and CDR2 SMNVEV (reference sequence). DNA of the CDR3: TGTGCCAGCAGTTCCGGTGGCGGCGGGGCCCACAATGAGCAGTTCTTC. This codes for CASSSGGGGAHNEQFF.

This rearrangement joins TRBV18 to TRBJ1-2; D ambiguous. Germline V gene data show CDR1 as KGHSH and CDR2 as LQKENI. Trimming pared 3 bases from V and 4 bases from J, leaving 18 bases between. The CDR3 sequence is 16 residues long. CDR3 in amino acids: CASSPAHRDTLYGYTF. The CDR3 nucleotides read TGTGCCAGCTCACCTGCCCATCGCGACACGCTCTATGGCTACACCTTC. The whole variable domain, filled in from reference TRBV18 and TRBJ1-2, reads NAGVMQNPRHLVRRRGQEARLRCSPMKGHSHVYWYRQLPEEGLKFMVYLQKENIIDESGMPKERFSAEFPKEGPSILRIQQVVRGDSAAYFCASSPAHRDTLYGYTFGSGTRLTVV.

V usage is TRBV29-1 and J usage is TRBJ2-7, with 8 bases fitting TRBD1. Trimming at V came to 0 bases and at J to 3 bases, leaving 4 bases not matched to a gene. The CDR3 totals 14 residues. The germline V gene has CDR1 SQVTM and CDR2 ANQGSEA. The CDR3 region is CSVEDQGTGYEQYF. Here the CDR3 DNA reads TGCAGCGTTGAAGATCAGGGGACAGGCTACGAGCAGTACTTC.

The J gene is TRBJ2-3, the V gene TRBV5-4, with 12 positions matching TRBD2. The V gene's germline CDR1 is SGHNT and CDR2 YYREEE (reference sequence). The J segment lost 14 bases and the V segment lost 4 bases, leaving 14 bases of the junction unmatched. CDR3 length: 15 residues. The CDR3 DNA reads as TGTGCCAGCAGCACCCTTCTAGCGGGAGGGCCCCTCGTGTATTTT. The encoded protein is CASSTLLAGGPLVYF.

V usage is TRBV7-9 and J usage is TRBJ2-5; D may be TRBD2 (7 bases). The germline V gene encodes CDR1 SEHNR and CDR2 FQNEAQ (reference sequence). CDR3 length: 17 residues. V lost 5 bases and J 3 bases, leaving 22 bases between the germline ends. As DNA, the CDR3 is TGTGCCAGCAGCCCAGGGGCTAGCGGACTGGGGGAAGAGACCCAGTACTTC. This translates into CASSPGASGLGEETQYF. Full variable domain (remainder filled in from reference TRBV7-9 and TRBJ2-5): DTGVSQNPRHKITKRGQNVTFRCDPISEHNRLYWYRQTLGQGPEFLTYFQNEAQLEKSRLLSDRFSAERPKGSFSTLEIQRTEQGDSAMYLCASSPGASGLGEETQYFGPGTRLLVL.

The chain combines TRBV19 with TRBJ2-3; 9 nucleotides match TRBD1. Germline V gene lookup returns CDR1 LNHDA and CDR2 SQIVND (reference sequence). The V gene end was trimmed by 7 bases and the J gene end by 4 bases; junction bases not matched to a gene: 9. The CDR3 length is 15 residues. CDR3 DNA sequence: TGTGCCAGTAATCTCGGGACAGGGCTGGCAGATACGCAGTATTTT. Translation: CASNLGTGLADTQYF.

Written as DNA, the CDR3 is TGTGCCAGCAGTTATTCCCTAGCTAGCAGACCCCACAATGAGCAGTTCTTC. It translates to CASSYSLASRPHNEQFF. This chain links TRBV6-2 or TRBV6-3 with TRBJ2-1, with D possibly TRBD2 on 5 matching bases. Germline V gives CDR1 MNHEY, CDR2 SVGEGT. The V and J ends lost 3 bases and 5 bases respectively, with 20 bases between them. The CDR3 covers 17 residues.

This sequence joins TRBV6-5 and TRBJ2-3; 9 bases are shared with TRBD1. Unmatched junction bases numbered 3, after V lost 2 bases and J lost 6 bases. Germline assignment: CDR1 MNHEY and CDR2 SVGAGI. The CDR3 totals 14 residues. The CDR3 protein is CASSYRTGVDTQYF. CDR3 DNA sequence: TGTGCCAGCAGTTACCGGACAGGGGTCGATACGCAGTATTTT.

This chain connects TRBV5-1 to TRBJ2-2, with D perhaps TRBD1 (5 bases). Trimming cost V 0 bases and J 1 base, with 7 bases left between them. The CDR3 runs 15 residues. Germline CDR1 is SGHRS and CDR2 is YFSETQ. The CDR3 region has the DNA TGCGCCAGCAGCTTGGGCAGGGAGAACACCGGGGAGCTGTTTTTT. It encodes CASSLGRENTGELFF.

The chain is built from TRBV6-6 and TRBJ1-5; D may be TRBD1 (5 bases). Trimming left V 3 bases short and J 0 bases short, with 9 bases between. CDR1 is MNHNY and CDR2 is SVGAGI in the germline V gene (reference sequence). The CDR3 is 15 amino acids. The CDR3 DNA reads as TGTGCCAGCAGTTATTCAGGGATTAGCAATCAGCCCCAGCATTTT. Translated, it gives CASSYSGISNQPQHF.